This passage covers 7 T cell receptor beta chains from one sample sequenced in a study of cytomegalovirus exposure and HLA in healthy donors. The PCR employed 60 Vbeta primers together with 13 Jbeta primers. Sequencing used immunoSEQ multiplex PCR; TCRdb keeps in-frame clones, though not all of them. The listing contains some 130,000 clones. Specimen: PBMCs. Receptors originate from a man aged 18 to 30 in good health and CMV-seronegative.

The chain has TRBV28 and TRBJ1-2; D is unclear. CDR1 is MDHEN and CDR2 is SYDVKM in the germline V gene. This CDR3 has 14 amino acids. Deletions cut 6 bases from V and 4 bases from J, with 15 bases between. This CDR3 is CASRVQRTLYGYTF. As DNA, the CDR3 is TGTGCCAGCAGAGTACAGAGAACGCTCTATGGCTACACCTTC.

The rearrangement uses TRBV18 and TRBJ1-5, with D possibly being TRBD1 (6 bases). Trimming took off 3 bases at V and 2 bases at J, with 11 bases between the two ends. There are 15 residues in the CDR3. Germline CDR1 reads KGHSH; CDR2 reads LQKENI. The CDR3 region is CASSPIAGGNQPQHF. CDR3 in DNA: TGTGCCAGCTCACCTATCGCAGGGGGCAATCAGCCCCAGCATTTT.

This chain uses TRBV11-3 with TRBJ2-5, with 9 bases fitting TRBD1. The germline V gene encodes CDR1 SGHNT and CDR2 YENEEA. V was pared by 4 bases and J by 4 bases, with 4 bases of the junction left unmatched. The CDR3 has 14 residues. The CDR3 sequence: CASSSGQGIETQYF. The CDR3 DNA reads TGTGCCAGCAGCTCGGGACAGGGAATAGAGACCCAGTACTTC. Looking up the rest from reference TRBV11-3 and TRBJ2-5 gives the full variable domain: EAGVVQSPRYKIIEKKQPVAFWCNPISGHNTLYWYLQNLGQGPELLIRYENEEAVDDSQLPKDRFSAERLKGVDSTLKIQPAELGDSAVYLCASSSGQGIETQYFGPGTRLLVL.

The rearrangement uses TRBV27 and TRBJ1-6; tentatively, D is TRBD1 (5 bases). This CDR3 spans 16 amino acids. Trimming cost V 2 bases and J 6 bases, with 14 bases left between them. Germline CDR1 is MNHEY and CDR2 is SMNVEV (reference sequence). The CDR3 sequence: CASSLPRAYPNSPLHF. CDR3 sequence (DNA): TGTGCCAGCAGTTTACCCAGGGCTTACCCTAATTCACCCCTCCACTTT.

This chain connects TRBV13 to TRBJ2-1, with D perhaps matching TRBD1 (6 bases). V was trimmed by 5 bases and J by 7 bases, leaving 18 bases between them. The germline V gene has CDR1 PRHDT and CDR2 FYEKMQ (reference sequence). This CDR3 comprises 15 residues. The CDR3 region has the DNA TGTGCCAGCAGCGGAGGACAGTTAAGGACAAATGAGCAGTTCTTC. Protein: CASSGGQLRTNEQFF.

This chain uses TRBV6-6 with TRBJ2-7; possibly TRBD2 for D (5 bases). V lost 4 bases and J lost 6, with 13 bases in between. The germline V gene encodes CDR1 MNHNY and CDR2 SVGAGI (reference sequence). This CDR3 has 13 amino acids. Written as DNA, the CDR3 is TGTGCCAGCAGTTCTACGCCACGGGGCGAGCAGTACTTC. This gives the protein CASSSTPRGEQYF.

The chain has TRBV6-6 and TRBJ1-6; 9 bases agree with TRBD1. The CDR3 consists of 15 residues. CDR1 MNHNY and CDR2 SVGAGI come from the germline V gene (reference sequence). The V gene end was trimmed by 6 bases and the J gene end by 5 bases; junction bases not matched to a gene: 5. DNA of the CDR3: TGTGCCAGCAGCCGGACAGGGGTAGATAATTCACCCCTCCACTTT. Translation gives CASSRTGVDNSPLHF.